The 26 T cell receptor beta chains below were found in one sample sequenced in a study of cytomegalovirus exposure and HLA in healthy donors. It was with 60 Vbeta and 13 Jbeta primers that the PCR ran. Libraries were prepared by immunoSEQ multiplex PCR; TCRdb keeps only in-frame clonotypes and omits some of them. This listing includes some 70,000 clones. The sequenced sample was PBMCs. These receptors originate from a female donor in good health and CMV-seropositive.

J is TRBJ1-3 and V is TRBV11-3; 8 positions match TRBD1. CDR1 is SGHNT, CDR2 YENEEA, per germline. V dropped 3 bases and J dropped 2; count of bases not matched to a gene: 3. This CDR3 is built from 15 residues. CDR3 sequence: CASSLGRGPGNTIYF. In DNA, the CDR3 is TGTGCCAGCAGCTTGGGCAGGGGGCCTGGAAACACCATATATTTT.

The V gene is TRBV9, the J gene TRBJ2-3; D possibly corresponds to TRBD1 (5 bases). V was trimmed by 1 base and J by 1 base, leaving 16 bases between them. CDR3 length equals 17 residues. The V gene's germline CDR1 is SGDLS and CDR2 YYNGEE. The CDR3 spells CASSVSGARRGTDTQYF. CDR3 sequence (DNA): TGTGCCAGCAGCGTAAGTGGGGCCCGTCGGGGCACAGATACGCAGTATTTT.

The gene calls are TRBV28 and TRBJ2-7, with 7 bases fitting TRBD1. V shed 5 bases and J 3 bases; nucleotides not matched to a gene: 7. Germline V lookup: CDR1 MDHEN, CDR2 SYDVKM. This CDR3 comprises 14 residues. CDR3 residues: CASSRDSSNYEQYF. The CDR3 DNA reads as TGTGCCAGCAGTCGGGACAGTAGTAACTACGAGCAGTACTTC.

The chain carries TRBV9 and TRBJ2-3, with 10 nucleotides matching TRBD2. Trimming at V came to 2 bases and at J to 4 bases, leaving 4 bases not matched to a gene. This CDR3 has 15 residues. From germline, CDR1 is SGDLS and CDR2 YYNGEE. CDR3 loop: CASSVVAGGPDTQYF. CDR3 nucleotides: TGTGCCAGCAGCGTGGTAGCGGGGGGTCCAGATACGCAGTATTTT.

The V and J genes are TRBV11-1 and TRBJ2-1; maybe TRBD1 (6 bases). The CDR3 sequence is 13 residues long. Germline-derived CDR1 and CDR2 are SGHAT and FQDESV (reference sequence). Between the trimmed V and J ends, which lost 3 bases and 6 bases, there was a span of 9 bases. CDR3: CASSFPGVNEQFF. Written as DNA, the CDR3 is TGTGCCAGCAGCTTCCCAGGGGTCAATGAGCAGTTCTTC.

The genes are TRBV5-1 and TRBJ2-7; TRBD1 matches at 10 bases. The CDR3 extends over 15 amino acids. The germline V gene encodes CDR1 SGHRS and CDR2 YFSETQ. Trimming took 4 bases from V and 6 from J; bases not matched to a gene: 10. CDR3 region: CASSNWGDRGSEQYF. As DNA, the CDR3 is TGCGCCAGCAGCAATTGGGGGGACAGGGGTTCCGAGCAGTACTTC.

V is TRBV11-2 and J is TRBJ2-1; 12 bases fit TRBD2. The CDR3 contains 16 residues. J lost 9 bases, V lost 8 bases, and 14 bases had no gene match. Germline V gene data show CDR1 as SGHAT and CDR2 as FQNNGV. The CDR3 coding sequence is TGTGCCAGCCAACCACGTCCTAGCGGGGGGGCCAGTGAGCAGTTCTTC. Translating it yields CASQPRPSGGASEQFF. The variable domain in full, completed from reference TRBV11-2 and TRBJ2-1, reads EAGVAQSPRYKIIEKRQSVAFWCNPISGHATLYWYQQILGQGPKLLIQFQNNGVVDDSQLPKDRFSAERLKGVDSTLKIQPAKLEDSAVYLCASQPRPSGGASEQFFGPGTRLTVL.

This chain uses TRBV5-5 with TRBJ1-2, with D uncertain. Trimming stripped 0 bases from V and 9 bases from J, with 18 bases between. Germline CDR1 SGHKS, CDR2 YYEKEE (reference sequence). The CDR3 contains 15 residues. In nucleotides, the CDR3 is TGTGCCAGCAGCTTGGCCCTAGAGCCCGGTAGAAGCTACACCTTC. Translating it yields CASSLALEPGRSYTF.

The chain is built from TRBV7-9 and TRBJ2-2, with D possibly matching TRBD2 (6 bases). V lost 3 bases and J 6 bases, leaving 8 bases between the germline ends. Germline values: CDR1 SEHNR, CDR2 FQNEAQ (reference sequence). This CDR3 has 13 residues. DNA of the CDR3: TGTGCCAGCAGCTTGGGGACTCCCGGGGAGCTGTTTTTT. Translated, it gives CASSLGTPGELFF.

This rearrangement joins TRBV28 to TRBJ2-5; D is unresolved. CDR3 length: 13 amino acids. The germline V and J ends were trimmed by 8 bases and 5 bases, with 15 bases remaining between them. CDR1 is MDHEN, CDR2 SYDVKM, per germline. The CDR3 reads CASGAGEWETQYF. DNA of the CDR3: TGTGCCAGCGGTGCTGGAGAATGGGAGACCCAGTACTTC.

The chain joins TRBV9 to TRBJ1-4; D may be TRBD1 (5 bases). V lost 2 bases, J lost 8 bases, and 13 bases lay in between. The CDR3 consists of 14 residues. The germline V gene has CDR1 SGDLS and CDR2 YYNGEE. Here the CDR3 DNA reads TGTGCCAGCAGCGTGGGGCAGTTGGGGGAAAAACTGTTTTTT. Translation: CASSVGQLGEKLFF.

This chain uses TRBV5-1 with TRBJ2-3; D is possibly TRBD2 (5 bases). The length of the CDR3 is 13 residues. The germline V gene encodes CDR1 SGHRS and CDR2 YFSETQ. Trimming took off 7 bases at V and 2 bases at J, with 11 bases between the two ends. CDR3: CASLEDNTDTQYF. The DNA for the CDR3 is TGCGCCAGCCTGGAGGATAACACAGATACGCAGTATTTT.

This chain joins TRBV11-2 and TRBJ2-1; 12 nucleotides line up with TRBD2. The CDR3 is 19 residues long. From germline, CDR1 is SGHAT and CDR2 FQNNGV. J gave up 7 bases and V 1 base, and 14 bases lay outside the gene matches. This CDR3 reads CASSLVLSSGGALDNEQFF. The CDR3 DNA is TGTGCCAGCAGCTTAGTCCTCTCTAGCGGGGGGGCCCTCGATAATGAGCAGTTCTTC.

This chain's CDR3 is CASSLRGARGQPQHF. The CDR3 DNA reads as TGTGCCAGCAGCTTGCGGGGGGCTAGGGGTCAGCCCCAGCATTTT. The chain uses TRBV5-8 and TRBJ1-5; weak D call: TRBD1 (6 bases). Trimming removed 1 base from V and 6 bases from J, with 14 bases in between. Germline V CDR1 and CDR2: SGHTS, YDEGEE. The CDR3 covers 15 residues.

The genes are TRBV5-1 and TRBJ1-2; D gene uncertain. The CDR3 contains 15 residues. CDR1 SGHRS and CDR2 YFSETQ come from the germline V gene. Trimming cost V 0 bases and J 8 bases, with 17 bases left between them. The chain's CDR3 is CASSLGHRDMKGYTF. DNA for the CDR3: TGCGCCAGCAGCTTGGGGCACCGGGATATGAAGGGCTACACCTTC.

V gene TRBV5-6 combines with J gene TRBJ2-2; tentative D call: TRBD2 (5 bases). The CDR3 spans 15 residues. CDR1 is SGHDT, CDR2 YYEEEE, per germline. The V end was cut by 0 bases, the J end by 1 base, with 7 bases between. The DNA of the CDR3 is TGTGCCAGCAGCTTGGGGACTCTGAACACCGGGGAGCTGTTTTTT. Protein product: CASSLGTLNTGELFF.

The J gene is TRBJ2-5, the V gene TRBV5-1; 10 bases map to TRBD2. The trim removed 4 bases at V and 1 base at J, leaving 7 bases unmatched. The CDR3 loop spans 16 amino acids. Germline CDR1 SGHRS, CDR2 YFSETQ. CDR3 loop: CASSTGLAVTQETQYF. The CDR3 bases are TGCGCCAGCAGCACCGGACTAGCGGTAACCCAAGAGACCCAGTACTTC. The full variable domain, completed using reference TRBV5-1 and TRBJ2-5, is KAGVTQTPRYLIKTRGQQVTLSCSPISGHRSVSWYQQTPGQGLQFLFEYFSETQRNKGNFPGRFSGRQFSNSRSEMNVSTLELGDSALYLCASSTGLAVTQETQYFGPGTRLLVL.

V gene TRBV6-1 combines with J gene TRBJ2-6, with a tentative D call TRBD1 (5 bases). Looked up from germline, CDR1 is MNHNS and CDR2 is SASEGT. The CDR3 sequence is 17 residues long. The V and J ends lost 2 bases and 1 base respectively, with 12 bases between them. CDR3 region: CASSEFDSSSGANVLTF. In nucleotides, the CDR3 is TGTGCCAGCAGTGAATTCGACAGCTCGTCTGGGGCCAACGTCCTGACTTTC.

The V call is TRBV29-1, the J call TRBJ1-2; TRBD1 matches 12 bases. V shed 4 bases and J 7 bases; nucleotides not matched to a gene: 4. This CDR3 spans 13 amino acids. The germline CDR1 and CDR2 sequences are SQVTM and ANQGSEA. The DNA for the CDR3 is TGCAGCGTTGGGGGACAGGGGGCAGGTGGCTACACCTTC. Its translation is CSVGGQGAGGYTF.

The chain couples TRBV28 to TRBJ2-3; 8 bases agree with TRBD2. The CDR3 has 14 residues. Trimming took 3 bases from V and 6 from J; bases not matched to a gene: 5. CDR1 is MDHEN, CDR2 SYDVKM, per germline. CDR3 sequence reads: CASSFSGKRDTQYF. The CDR3 DNA reads TGTGCCAGCAGTTTTAGCGGGAAGAGGGATACGCAGTATTTT. The entire variable domain, with the rest obtained from reference TRBV28 and TRBJ2-3, is as follows: DVKVTQSSRYLVKRTGEKVFLECVQDMDHENMFWYRQDPGLGLRLIYFSYDVKMKEKGDIPEGYSVSREKKERFSLILESASTNQTSMYLCASSFSGKRDTQYFGPGTRLTVL.

The chain joins TRBV25-1 to TRBJ1-5; 8 bases line up with TRBD1. The V segment lost 1 base and the J segment 6 bases; nucleotides outside the gene matches: 2. Germline V gene data show CDR1 as MGHDK and CDR2 as SYGVNS. The CDR3 runs to 14 residues. The CDR3 sequence is CASSESGGSQPQHF. DNA of the CDR3: TGTGCCAGCAGTGAATCAGGGGGCAGTCAGCCCCAGCATTTT.

The V call is TRBV30, the J call TRBJ1-4, with D hard to call. CDR1 and CDR2 from the germline V gene are GTSNPN and SVGIG (reference sequence). The CDR3 has 11 residues. With 1 base removed from V and 8 bases from J, the gap between germline ends came to 5 bases. CDR3 DNA sequence: TGTGCCTGGAGTGCCAGGGAAAAACTGTTTTTT. Amino acids: CAWSAREKLFF.

The V and J genes are TRBV30 and TRBJ1-1; TRBD1 matches 7 bases. The CDR3 has 13 residues. V lost 4 bases and J lost 1; bases outside the gene matches: 3. Per the germline V gene, CDR1 is GTSNPN and CDR2 is SVGIG (reference sequence). The CDR3 region is CAWTGGWNTEAFF. CDR3 coding DNA: TGTGCCTGGACAGGGGGTTGGAACACTGAAGCTTTCTTT.

The chain is built from TRBV5-1 and TRBJ1-1; D may be TRBD1 (6 bases). Germline V lookup: CDR1 SGHRS, CDR2 YFSETQ. This CDR3 has 14 residues. V was cut by 0 bases and J by 2 bases, with 8 bases left in between. CDR3 nucleotides: TGCGCCAGCAGCTTGGGGACAGCTAACACTGAAGCTTTCTTT. This encodes CASSLGTANTEAFF.

The chain has TRBV6-5 and TRBJ2-4; a possible D gene is TRBD2 (5 bases). The CDR3 sequence is 15 residues long. CDR1 and CDR2 (germline): MNHEY, SVGAGI. Trimming shortened V by 6 bases and J by 2 bases, and 14 bases separated the two germline ends. CDR3 sequence (DNA): TGTGCCAGCAGCCCAAGCGACTACCCCAAAAACATTCAGTACTTC. The encoded protein is CASSPSDYPKNIQYF.

The chain links TRBV5-4 to TRBJ2-7; a weak D match, TRBD2 (5 bases). The CDR3 loop spans 14 amino acids. V lost 2 bases, J lost 1 base, and 10 bases lay in between. The germline gives CDR1 SGHNT, CDR2 YYREEE (reference sequence). CDR3 nucleotide sequence: TGTGCCAGCAGCTTTAGCGACGGGTCCTACGAGCAGTACTTC. Protein sequence: CASSFSDGSYEQYF.